Reported below is one TCR beta chain. Its antigen is not identified. Each of the donors was a healthy adult who was HIV-negative and had not had a recent acute infection or vaccination. The CD4+ fraction was divided into a CD45RA+ naive subset and a CD45RA-negative memory subset. The data were produced by immunoSEQ multiplex PCR, yet TCRdb's version contains in-frame clones alone and is incomplete. The sample includes approximately 1,500,000 clones, approximately 96% of them seen just once. The data belong to a study of shared clonotypes between healthy human individuals. The study, taken as a whole, reports: Unshared clonotypes carried lower generation probabilities than those common to all four donors. Larger estimated richness was generally recorded for naive subsets relative to memory subsets.

This CDR3 has 15 residues. V was pared by 2 bases and J by 2 bases, with 5 bases of the junction left unmatched. Germline V gene lookup returns CDR1 SGHRS and CDR2 YFSETQ. Sample: naive CD4+ T cells sorted from blood. Regarding subset: CD45RA+ positively selected. This receptor was taken from a man aged 30 to 39 in good health. V and J are TRBV5-1 and TRBJ2-5, with 8 bases identical to TRBD2. CDR3 amino acids: CASSFGGTRQETQYF. DNA for the CDR3: TGCGCCAGCAGCTTTGGCGGGACTAGACAAGAGACCCAGTACTTC.